These 8 T cell receptor beta chains originate from one sample sequenced in a study of pediatric ulcerative colitis. Measured with immunoSEQ multiplex PCR; TCRdb has only the in-frame clones, and not every one. The sample lists about 64,000 clones, around 80% seen once, with 4% to 6.5% in the top ten. Sample: blood. These receptors were collected from a boy younger than 18 with moderate ulcerative colitis.

On this clone: The junction departs from the called germline gene at one end, perhaps through a read error. The J gene is TRBJ2-3, the V gene TRBV5-1; D not certain. The CDR3 has 13 residues. CDR1 is SGHRS and CDR2 is YFSETQ in the germline V gene. The CDR3 sequence is CASTLRRPGTQYF. In nucleotides, the CDR3 is TGCGCCAGCACCTTGCGGCGTCCGGGTACGCAGTATTTT.

This CDR3 is CASTPGPSYEQYF. CDR3 sequence (DNA): TGTGCCAGTACCCCGGGACCGTCCTACGAGCAGTACTTC. This chain joins TRBV19 and TRBJ2-7; D is perhaps TRBD1 or TRBD2 (5 bases each). Germline lookup yields CDR1 LNHDA and CDR2 SQIVND (reference sequence). The CDR3 totals 13 residues. Trimming took off 7 bases at V and 1 base at J, with 11 bases between the two ends.

The rearrangement joins TRBV5-1 to TRBJ1-1; TRBD1 is a possible D gene (6 bases). Trimming shortened V by 1 base and J by 5 bases, and 15 bases separated the two germline ends. The germline V gene encodes CDR1 SGHRS and CDR2 YFSETQ. This CDR3 is built from 15 residues. CDR3 sequence (DNA): TGCGCCAGCAGCTTGTGGGGAGGGGACATAACTGAAGCTTTCTTT. Amino acids: CASSLWGGDITEAFF.

The rearrangement uses TRBV5-1 and TRBJ2-7, with a possible D match to TRBD2 (5 bases). V was shortened by 1 base and J by 0 bases, with 14 bases between the two germline ends. CDR1 is SGHRS, CDR2 YFSETQ, per germline. This CDR3 region has 16 residues. CDR3 protein: CASSLTGRGSSYEQYF. In DNA, the CDR3 is TGCGCCAGCAGCTTGACCGGACGGGGAAGCTCCTACGAGCAGTACTTC. The variable domain in full, with the rest retrieved from reference TRBV5-1 and TRBJ2-7, is KAGVTQTPRYLIKTRGQQVTLSCSPISGHRSVSWYQQTPGQGLQFLFEYFSETQRNKGNFPGRFSGRQFSNSRSEMNVSTLELGDSALYLCASSLTGRGSSYEQYFGPGTRLTVT.

The V gene is TRBV4-2, the J gene TRBJ1-2; D is possibly TRBD1 (6 bases). The CDR3 runs to 17 residues. Trimming cost V 0 bases and J 5 bases, with 19 bases left between them. Germline V gene sequence: CDR1 LGHNA, CDR2 YNFKEQ. The CDR3 here is CASSQDGAGHQSYGYTF. DNA for the CDR3: TGTGCCAGCAGCCAAGATGGGGCGGGACACCAGTCATATGGCTACACCTTC.

In this sample, this clone turned up a few times. The chain has TRBV7-9 and TRBJ1-1; 7 bases match TRBD1. From germline, CDR1 is SEHNR and CDR2 FQNEAQ (reference sequence). V gave up 4 bases and J gave up 6 bases; unmatched junction bases: 2. The CDR3 is made up of 12 amino acids. The DNA of the CDR3 is TGTGCCAGCAGCTCTACAGGGGCTGAAGCTTTCTTT. Amino acid sequence: CASSSTGAEAFF.

The CDR3 loop reads CASSLMKETQYF. CDR3 DNA: TGTGCCAGCAGCTTAATGAAGGAGACCCAGTACTTC. The chain joins TRBV7-3 to TRBJ2-5, with D uncertain. The ends were cut back, 1 base at V and 5 bases at J, with 5 bases in the middle. Germline V gene data show CDR1 as SGHTA and CDR2 as FQGTGA. The CDR3 contains 12 residues. Drawing the rest from reference TRBV7-3 and TRBJ2-5, the complete variable domain is GAGVSQTPSNKVTEKGKYVELRCDPISGHTALYWYRQSLGQGPEFLIYFQGTGAADDSGLPNDRFFAVRPEGSVSTLKIQRTERGDSAVYLCASSLMKETQYFGPGTRLLVL.

The chain uses TRBV7-8 and TRBJ2-3; 8 bases map to TRBD2. The CDR3 sequence is 16 residues long. Germline V gene lookup returns CDR1 SGHVS and CDR2 FQNEAQ. With 6 bases clipped from V and 2 bases from J, the junction kept 10 bases outside the gene matches. The CDR3 is CASSADVGRDTDTQYF. The CDR3 region has the DNA TGTGCCAGCAGTGCCGATGTCGGGAGGGACACAGATACGCAGTATTTT.